This T cell receptor beta chain is from a study of blood T cell repertoires in COVID-19. On the study more broadly: Samples representing acute and convalescent COVID-19 were sourced from the United States, Italy and Spain. Sources were T cells, B-cell-depleted T cells, or PBMCs; the material itself was cDNA or gDNA.

The CDR3 spans 13 residues. Trimming removed 6 bases from V and 3 bases from J, with 10 bases in between. Germline assignment: CDR1 SNHLY and CDR2 FYNNEI. In the study's own analysis: Reference gene primers were amplified, and this amplification served to estimate nucleated cell counts. Assay used: immunoSEQ multiplex PCR; TCRdb lists only in-frame clones, some missing. That table furnishes V, J and clone size, whereas the DNA furnished D and trimming. The sample has fewer than 200,000 clones, under 90% seen once. This chain connects TRBV2 to TRBJ2-3, with D possibly matching TRBD1 (6 bases). The clonotype comes from a woman aged 80 or over with acute or convalescent COVID-19. The sample was peripheral blood. CDR3 residues: CASSRDITDTQYF. The CDR3 DNA reads as TGTGCCAGCAGCAGGGACATAACAGATACGCAGTATTTT. The full variable domain, with the rest looked up from reference TRBV2 and TRBJ2-3, is EPEVTQTPSHQVTQMGQEVILRCVPISNHLYFYWYRQILGQKVEFLVSFYNNEISEKSEIFDDQFSVERPDGSNFTLKIRSTKLEDSAMYFCASSRDITDTQYFGPGTRLTVL.